A single TCR beta chain is shown here with its context. The data were taken from a study of T cells expressing NK-cell markers. This CDR3 spans 15 amino acids. CDR1 and CDR2 from the germline V gene are SGHTA and FQGTGA. One entry per CDR3 protein, without DNA, is what TCRdb gives after re-calling the 5' RACE reads. This table holds some 300,000 distinct CDR3 sequences. Sequenced material: blood T cells: a sorted CD56 or NKG2C T cell subset, CD4+ or CD8+ T cells, or bulk PBMC T cells (not recorded which). The receptor's source is a young man in good health. The rearrangement uses TRBV7-3 and TRBJ2-1; with no DNA, the TCRdb D assignment of TRBD1 cannot be verified. The CDR3 region is CASSLRGQVYNEQFF.